This TCR beta chain was retrieved from a study of T cell responses to AZD1222 COVID-19 vaccine. V was pared by 5 bases and J by 0 bases, with 4 bases of the junction left unmatched. The CDR3 is 15 amino acids. Per germline, CDR1 SGHTA and CDR2 FQGNSA. A word on this clone: Its target is unknown.

Notes on the study in general: Most donors were white British and more were female, and clonal diversity was possibly underestimated.

The assay was immunoSEQ multiplex PCR, and TCRdb's table has in-frame clones only and misses some. Seen here are 90,000 or so clones, over 85% observed once, and the top ten hold 5.3%. Sequencing used peripheral blood, obtained 28 days after the second AZD1222 dose. The genes are TRBV7-2 and TRBJ1-3; 7 positions agree with TRBD1. This TCR was recovered from an adult who received the AZD1222 COVID-19 vaccine. The CDR3 DNA is TGTGCCAGCAGCAGCACAGGGGTCTCTGGAAACACCATATATTTT. This translates into CASSSTGVSGNTIYF. The full variable domain, in which reference TRBV7-2 and TRBJ1-3 provide the parts outside the CDR3, is GAGVSQSPSNKVTEKGKDVELRCDPISGHTALYWYRQSLGQGLEFLIYFQGNSAPDKSGLPSDRFSAERTGGSVSTLTIQRTQQEDSAVYLCASSSTGVSGNTIYFGEGSWLTVV.